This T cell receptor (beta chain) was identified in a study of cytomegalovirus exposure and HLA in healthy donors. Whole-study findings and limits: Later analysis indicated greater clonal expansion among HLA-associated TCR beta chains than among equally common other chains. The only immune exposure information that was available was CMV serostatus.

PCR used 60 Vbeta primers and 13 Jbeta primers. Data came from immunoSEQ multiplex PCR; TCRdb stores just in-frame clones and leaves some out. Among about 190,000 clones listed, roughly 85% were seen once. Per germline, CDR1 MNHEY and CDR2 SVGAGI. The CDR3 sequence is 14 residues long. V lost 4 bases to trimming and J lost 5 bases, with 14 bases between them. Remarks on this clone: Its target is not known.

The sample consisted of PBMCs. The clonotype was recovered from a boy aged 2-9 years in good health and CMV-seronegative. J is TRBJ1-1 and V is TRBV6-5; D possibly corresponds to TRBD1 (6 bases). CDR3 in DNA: TGTGCCAGCAGTTCGACAGGCAGGGTTACTGAAGCTTTCTTT. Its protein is CASSSTGRVTEAFF.